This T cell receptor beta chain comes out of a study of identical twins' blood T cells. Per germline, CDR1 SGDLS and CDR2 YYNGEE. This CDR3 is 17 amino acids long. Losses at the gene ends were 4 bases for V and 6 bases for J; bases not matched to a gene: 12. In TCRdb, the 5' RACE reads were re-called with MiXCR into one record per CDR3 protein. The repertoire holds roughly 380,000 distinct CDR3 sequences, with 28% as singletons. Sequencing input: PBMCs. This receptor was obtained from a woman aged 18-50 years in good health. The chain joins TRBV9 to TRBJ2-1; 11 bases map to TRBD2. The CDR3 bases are TGTGCCAGCAGCCTAACGACTAGCGGGACGGTCGGCAATGAGCAGTTCTTC. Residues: CASSLTTSGTVGNEQFF.